This entry concerns a single T cell receptor beta chain. Its matching antigen is unknown. The CDR3 length is 14 residues. Germline-derived CDR1 and CDR2 are SGDLS and YYNGEE. Losses at the gene ends were 3 bases for V and 1 base for J; bases not matched to a gene: 3. The data stem from a study of cytomegalovirus exposure and HLA in healthy donors. Study-wide results and limits: Later analysis suggested links between common viral pathogens and several top significant clusters.

PCR was performed using 60 Vbeta and 13 Jbeta primers. Measured with immunoSEQ multiplex PCR; TCRdb has only the in-frame clones, and not every one. This sample carries fewer than 200,000 clones, roughly 75% of them seen once, and the ten largest clones take over 4%. It was healthy bone marrow donors who served as donors. Though nominally healthy at sampling, donors likely had unrecorded immune exposures. The sequencing input was PBMCs. The TCR originated in a male donor in good health and CMV-seronegative. The chain carries TRBV9 and TRBJ2-5; 7 positions agree with TRBD2. Here the CDR3 DNA reads TGTGCCAGCAGCGCCGGGACTACCCAAGAGACCCAGTACTTC. It translates to CASSAGTTQETQYF.